This passage covers 19 T cell receptor beta chains from one sample sequenced in a study of blood T cell repertoires in COVID-19. TCRdb keeps only in-frame clones here, not all; method: immunoSEQ multiplex PCR. Seen here are some 350,000 clones, about 90% observed once, and the top ten hold 2.5% to 3%. Source material: PBMCs or T cells enriched from blood (not recorded which). These receptors all stem from a woman in her thirties who had recovered from COVID-19.

CDR3 in amino acids: CASSQTLDNIYEQYF. The CDR3 DNA reads TGCGCCAGCAGCCAGACACTGGACAATATTTACGAGCAGTACTTC. The genes are TRBV4-1 and TRBJ2-7; D is perhaps TRBD1 (5 bases). In germline, CDR1 is MGHRA, CDR2 YSYEKL. The CDR3 has 15 residues. V was trimmed by 3 bases and J by 4 bases, leaving 16 bases between them.

The chain is built from TRBV5-1 and TRBJ2-7; 8 nucleotides line up with TRBD1. The CDR3 runs 16 residues. CDR1 is SGHRS and CDR2 is YFSETQ in the germline V gene. Trimming took 6 bases from V and 0 from J; bases not matched to a gene: 11. CDR3 amino acids: CASTRQGTATSYEQYF. The CDR3 DNA follows: TGCGCCAGCACCCGACAGGGGACCGCCACCTCCTACGAGCAGTACTTC.

This chain uses TRBV4-2 with TRBJ2-5, with TRBD2 matching 11 bases. Germline V gene sequence: CDR1 LGHNA, CDR2 YNFKEQ. CDR3 length: 17 amino acids. Trimming cost V 2 bases and J 0 bases; bases outside gene matches: 5. This CDR3 reads CASSQLTSGVNQETQYF. The CDR3 DNA sequence: TGTGCCAGCAGCCAACTGACTAGCGGGGTAAACCAAGAGACCCAGTACTTC.

On this clone: Other DNA sequences in this sample translate to the same CDR3. This rearrangement joins TRBV6-5 to TRBJ2-7; 9 bases match TRBD1. The V gene's germline CDR1 is MNHEY and CDR2 SVGAGI. V lost 5 bases, J lost 3 bases, and 2 bases stayed unmatched. The CDR3 runs 13 residues. The CDR3 sequence: CASSLGQGYEQYF. The CDR3 DNA reads TGTGCCAGCAGTCTGGGACAGGGCTACGAGCAGTACTTC.

This clone occurred many times. This chain uses TRBV5-1 with TRBJ2-3; 11 bases are shared with TRBD2. CDR3 length equals 17 residues. With V trimmed by 4 bases and J by 0 bases, 7 bases remained unmatched. CDR1 and CDR2 from the germline V gene are SGHRS and YFSETQ. CDR3 DNA sequence: TGCGCCAGCAGCCTACAACTAGCGGGGGATAGCACAGATACGCAGTATTTT. Protein product: CASSLQLAGDSTDTQYF.

J is TRBJ2-3 and V is TRBV4-2, with unresolved D. The CDR3 runs to 15 residues. Trimming removed 4 bases from V and 5 bases from J, with 16 bases in between. CDR1 is LGHNA, CDR2 YNFKEQ, per germline. CDR3 in DNA: TGTGCCAGCAGCCGGAACCATCAGGTGCGAGATACGCAGTATTTT. Translation gives CASSRNHQVRDTQYF.

A single count supports this clone. The J gene is TRBJ2-2, the V gene TRBV2; D may be TRBD1 (5 bases). The CDR3 runs to 12 residues. Germline CDR1 SNHLY, CDR2 FYNNEI. The V gene lost 7 bases and the J gene lost 8 bases, with 11 bases spanning the gap. CDR3 loop: CASTTDIGELFF. The DNA of the CDR3 is TGTGCCAGCACGACAGACATAGGGGAGCTGTTTTTT.

This sequence joins TRBV5-1 and TRBJ2-1, with a tentative D call TRBD1 (6 bases). Trimming stripped 5 bases from V and 2 bases from J, with 17 bases between. This CDR3 has 16 residues. Per germline, CDR1 SGHRS and CDR2 YFSETQ. In nucleotides, the CDR3 is TGCGCCAGCAGGGAGCCCCGGGACAAGGCCTACAATGAGCAGTTCTTC. It codes for CASREPRDKAYNEQFF.

Notes on this clone: The identical CDR3 is also encoded by other nucleotide sequences in the sample. The V gene is TRBV6-5, the J gene TRBJ2-7; 9 nucleotides match TRBD1. Trimming removed 2 bases from V and 4 bases from J; junction bases left unmatched: 3. Per the germline V gene, CDR1 is MNHEY and CDR2 is SVGAGI. The CDR3 is 14 residues long. The CDR3 region has the DNA TGTGCCAGCAGTTACAGAGGACAGGGGTACGAGCAGTACTTC. This gives the protein CASSYRGQGYEQYF.

The chain uses TRBV7-2 and TRBJ2-2; no reliable D call. The CDR3 is made up of 14 amino acids. V shed 5 bases and J shed 4 bases, with 11 bases lying between them. Germline CDR1 SGHTA, CDR2 FQGNSA. CDR3 nucleotide sequence: TGTGCCAGCAGCCCTGAGGCGAGCACCGGGGAGCTGTTTTTT. It codes for CASSPEASTGELFF.

V and J are TRBV5-4 and TRBJ2-5, with TRBD2 identical over 10 bases. This CDR3 has 16 amino acids. Germline lookup yields CDR1 SGHNT and CDR2 YYREEE (reference sequence). The ends lost 3 bases at V and 5 bases at J; junction bases unmatched: 10. CDR3 in amino acids: CASSSLAGAPSETQYF. The CDR3 nucleotides are TGTGCCAGCAGCTCCCTAGCGGGAGCCCCGAGTGAGACCCAGTACTTC.

The rearrangement uses TRBV9 and TRBJ1-2; 8 positions match TRBD1. V trimming: 4 bases; J trimming: 3 bases; junction bases outside the gene matches: 5. The CDR3 consists of 14 residues. Germline V CDR1 and CDR2: SGDLS, YYNGEE. Written as DNA, the CDR3 is TGTGCCAGCAGCCGAGGACAGGGCGACTATGGCTACACCTTC. Residues: CASSRGQGDYGYTF. The full variable domain, its missing parts supplied by reference TRBV9 and TRBJ1-2, is DSGVTQTPKHLITATGQRVTLRCSPRSGDLSVYWYQQSLDQGLQFLIQYYNGEERAKGNILERFSAQQFPDLHSELNLSSLELGDSALYFCASSRGQGDYGYTFGSGTRLTVV.

The chain is built from TRBV5-5 and TRBJ2-7; 11 bases align to TRBD1. The CDR3 contains 15 residues. In germline, CDR1 is SGHKS, CDR2 YYEKEE (reference sequence). The V gene end was trimmed by 4 bases and the J gene end by 4 bases; junction bases not matched to a gene: 7. CDR3 region: CASSLGQGAGYEQYF. CDR3 nucleotides: TGTGCCAGCAGCCTCGGACAGGGGGCAGGTTACGAGCAGTACTTC. The variable domain in full, completed from reference TRBV5-5 and TRBJ2-7, reads DAGVTQSPTHLIKTRGQQVTLRCSPISGHKSVSWYQQVLGQGPQFIFQYYEKEERGRGNFPDRFSARQFPNYSSELNVNALLLGDSALYLCASSLGQGAGYEQYFGPGTRLTVT.

The chain links TRBV7-2 to TRBJ2-7, with TRBD2 matching 9 bases. CDR1 is SGHTA, CDR2 FQGNSA, per germline. Trimming removed 1 base from V and 3 bases from J; junction bases left unmatched: 4. CDR3 length: 15 residues. The CDR3, as DNA: TGTGCCAGCAGCTTAGTACCACTAGCGGGCTACGAGCAGTACTTC. Translating it yields CASSLVPLAGYEQYF. The variable domain in full, completed from reference TRBV7-2 and TRBJ2-7, reads GAGVSQSPSNKVTEKGKDVELRCDPISGHTALYWYRQSLGQGLEFLIYFQGNSAPDKSGLPSDRFSAERTGGSVSTLTIQRTQQEDSAVYLCASSLVPLAGYEQYFGPGTRLTVT.

The chain uses TRBV11-1 and TRBJ1-1; D might be TRBD1 (5 bases). In germline, CDR1 is SGHAT, CDR2 FQDESV (reference sequence). V lost 0 bases to trimming and J lost 6 bases, with 14 bases between them. The length of the CDR3 is 15 residues. CDR3 region: CASSLARGRVAEAFF. The CDR3 nucleotides read TGTGCCAGCAGCTTAGCGCGGGGGAGAGTGGCTGAAGCTTTCTTT.

The chain recombines TRBV6-5 with TRBJ1-1, with D perhaps matching TRBD1 (5 bases). The germline V and J ends were trimmed by 8 bases and 1 base, with 11 bases remaining between them. Germline-derived CDR1 and CDR2 are MNHEY and SVGAGI. The CDR3 sequence is 13 residues long. The CDR3, as DNA: TGTGCCAGCCAGGGCCTGTCGAACACTGAAGCTTTCTTT. Its translation is CASQGLSNTEAFF.

The sample holds a few counts of this clone. The chain links TRBV19 to TRBJ2-2; 8 bases agree with TRBD2. Germline values: CDR1 LNHDA, CDR2 SQIVND (reference sequence). J lost 6 bases, V lost 3 bases, and 12 bases had no gene match. This CDR3 has 17 residues. CDR3 region: CASSIRVSGRIAGELFF. The DNA for the CDR3 is TGTGCCAGTAGTATTCGGGTCAGCGGGAGAATTGCCGGGGAGCTGTTTTTT.

The V and J genes are TRBV29-1 and TRBJ1-3; D is undetermined. Germline lookup yields CDR1 SQVTM and CDR2 ANQGSEA. The length of the CDR3 is 12 residues. Trimming pared 4 bases from V and 0 bases from J, leaving 4 bases between. The DNA for the CDR3 is TGCAGCGTTGTTAACTCTGGAAACACCATATATTTT. Protein product: CSVVNSGNTIYF.

This clone was seen only once. The rearrangement joins TRBV7-8 to TRBJ2-7; D remains ambiguous. V was cut by 2 bases and J by 6 bases, with 17 bases left in between. The germline CDR1 and CDR2 sequences are SGHVS and FQNEAQ. The length of the CDR3 is 15 residues. The CDR3 DNA reads as TGTGCCAGCAGCTTACAAACTTCCTCCTCCCCCGAGCAGTACTTC. This encodes CASSLQTSSSPEQYF.